This TCR beta chain was obtained from a study of cytomegalovirus exposure and HLA in healthy donors. Study-wide background: An earlier analysis found fewer than 140 million unique TCR beta sequences from about 190 million T cells.

Germline V gives CDR1 SGHAT, CDR2 FQNNGV. The CDR3 contains 13 residues. V shed 3 bases and J shed 0 bases, with 3 bases lying between them. PCR was performed using 60 Vbeta and 13 Jbeta primers. The data were produced by immunoSEQ multiplex PCR, yet TCRdb's version contains in-frame clones alone and is incomplete. The data show some 130,000 clones, approximately 81% seen once. Remarks on this clone: Its specificity is unknown.

Findings and caveats of the study: In presence/absence analyses, roughly uniform sequencing depth across donors was assumed. Serostatus for CMV was the only available immune exposure information. Most of the CMV-associated TCR beta chains (in a later analysis) appeared to be HLA-restricted.

The chain recombines TRBV11-2 with TRBJ1-5, with no clear D. Specimen: PBMCs. This receptor was identified in a man aged 18 to 35 in good health and CMV-seronegative. The CDR3 DNA sequence: TGTGCCAGCAGCTTTAATAGCAATCAGCCCCAGCATTTT. This translates into CASSFNSNQPQHF.